This record concerns one T cell receptor (beta chain) sequence. Its antigen is unknown. This sample is drawn from a study of vaccination and CD4 T cells after COVID-19. For the study at large: Median time from COVID diagnosis to post-COVID sampling was 101 days (35 to 161).

An Oncomine TCR Beta short-read assay was used to sequence the DNA from cultured CD4+ T cells. TCRdb re-called the PCR reads with MiXCR, one entry per CDR3 protein. The top ten hold roughly 17% of the sample, which has over 25,000 distinct CDR3 sequences, 55% to 80% seen once. Treatment meaning: approximately nine-day PBMC culture with coronavirus spike peptide pools or control peptides (ViraFEST assay). The germline gives CDR1 SGHAT, CDR2 FQNNGV. V was trimmed by 3 bases and J by 4 bases, leaving 9 bases between them. The CDR3 is 13 residues long. Specimen: CD4+ T cells from blood, cultured in vitro, collected after SARS-CoV-2 vaccination. The chain employs TRBV11-2 and TRBJ1-2; possible D gene TRBD1, 5 bases. The receptor's source is a human donor who received a COVID-19 vaccine. The CDR3 sequence: CASSFRGVYGYTF. CDR3 DNA sequence: TGTGCCAGCAGCTTCCGGGGGGTCTATGGCTACACCTTC.